The rows below give T cell receptor beta chains drawn from one sample of a study of blood T cells in healthy people across ages. Each CDR3 protein is one row after TCRdb ran MiXCR on the 5' RACE reads. The data hold approximately 800,000 distinct CDR3 sequences, with under 40% observed a single time. Sequenced input: blood. The source is a man aged 18 to 30 in good health. Both conserved end residues are part of each CDR3. The D gene is left open where the match is weak. Size values are once, few and many counts, or a class for expanded clones, and some rows have none.

v_call	j_call	d_call	clone_size	cdr3_aa	cdr3_nt
TRBV10-3	TRBJ1-2	NA	NA	CATSDHLQGGKNYGYTF	TGTGCCACCAGTGACCACTTACAGGGTGGGAAAAACTATGGCTACACCTTC
TRBV6-1	TRBJ2-3	NA	once	CASRVRRHGAGSNQPQYF	TGTGCCAGCCGCGTTCGGAGGCACGGGGCGGGTAGCAATCAGCCCCAGTATTTT
TRBV12-3/TRBV12-4	TRBJ2-2	TRBD1	few	CASRGGQGPPGELFF	TGTGCCAGCAGGGGGGGACAGGGACCGCCCGGGGAGCTGTTTTTT
TRBV6-2/TRBV6-3	TRBJ1-5	NA	NA	CASSRSAISNQPQHF	TGTGCCAGCAGTCGATCGGCCATTAGCAATCAGCCCCAGCATTTT
TRBV2	TRBJ2-1	NA	few	CASSVVRGFANEQFF	TGTGCCAGCAGTGTCGTGAGAGGGTTCGCCAATGAGCAGTTCTTC
TRBV4-3	TRBJ1-2	TRBD1	NA	CASSHWDRGRLGLYGYTF	TGCGCCAGCAGCCACTGGGACAGGGGACGCCTTGGGCTCTATGGCTACACCTTC
TRBV5-1	TRBJ1-2	NA	few	CASSLVGGPNYGYTF	TGCGCCAGCAGCTTGGTCGGGGGCCCTAACTATGGCTACACCTTC
TRBV5-1	TRBJ1-1	NA	NA	CASNLYRMNTEAFF	TGCGCCAGCAATCTATACAGAATGAACACTGAAGCTTTCTTT
TRBV4-3	TRBJ1-6	TRBD1	NA	CASSPRTGGISPLHF	TGCGCCAGCAGCCCCCGGACAGGGGGGATTTCACCCCTCCACTTT
TRBV30	TRBJ2-7	NA	NA	CAWSMRGEQYF	TGTGCCTGGAGTATGAGGGGAGAGCAGTACTTC
TRBV5-6	TRBJ2-7	NA	once	CASSPPTGTRSEQYF	TGTGCCAGCAGCCCACCTACCGGGACACGATCTGAGCAGTACTTC
TRBV20-1	TRBJ2-1	NA	NA	CSARGPLVARAYEQFF	TGCAGTGCTAGGGGACCTCTGGTGGCTAGAGCCTATGAGCAGTTCTTC
TRBV16	TRBJ2-5	NA	few	CASSQSSASETQYF	TGTGCCAGCAGCCAATCGTCAGCATCCGAGACCCAGTACTTC
TRBV12-3/TRBV12-4	TRBJ1-2	NA	NA	CASGRGGQSYGYTF	TGTGCCAGCGGACGGGGGGGGCAGAGCTATGGCTACACCTTC
TRBV7-2	TRBJ1-2	NA	NA	CAGSLEGLNYGYTF	TGTGCCGGCAGCTTAGAAGGACTTAACTATGGCTACACCTTC
TRBV4-1	TRBJ2-1	NA	many	CASSQINRGAVSYNEQFF	TGCGCCAGCAGCCAGATTAATCGGGGGGCAGTCTCCTACAATGAGCAGTTCTTC
TRBV20-1	TRBJ2-1	TRBD2	NA	CSGSGVFSSYNEQFF	TGCAGTGGAAGCGGGGTTTTCAGCTCCTACAATGAGCAGTTCTTC
TRBV30	TRBJ2-5	NA	few	CAWSVLIGGEYNEQYF	TGTGCCTGGAGTGTACTTATAGGCGGGGAGTACAATGAGCAGTACTTC
TRBV12-3/TRBV12-4	TRBJ2-1	NA	NA	CASSFSRESGNEQFF	TGTGCCAGCAGTTTCAGCAGGGAATCGGGCAATGAGCAGTTCTTC
TRBV29-1	TRBJ2-2	TRBD1	NA	CSGQTGAAGELFF	TGCAGCGGGCAAACAGGGGCGGCCGGGGAGCTGTTTTTT
TRBV20-1	TRBJ2-1	TRBD2	many	CSAGLLAGAYNEQFF	TGCAGTGCTGGGCTTCTAGCGGGGGCCTACAATGAGCAGTTCTTC
TRBV6-2/TRBV6-3	TRBJ2-6	NA	many	CASSYSYRRWWAGANVLTF	TGTGCCAGCAGTTACTCGTATAGGAGATGGTGGGCTGGGGCCAACGTCCTGACTTTC
TRBV29-1	TRBJ2-5	NA	NA	CSVTTGYDEQYF	TGCAGCGTAACAACAGGGTACGATGAGCAGTACTTC
TRBV7-9	TRBJ1-2	NA	few	CASSRSTGPRIGEDYGYTF	TGTGCCAGCAGCCGTTCAACGGGACCTAGAATTGGGGAGGACTATGGCTACACCTTC
TRBV6-1	TRBJ2-2	TRBD1	NA	CASSTETGVAGELFF	TGTGCCAGCAGTACCGAAACAGGGGTGGCCGGGGAGCTGTTTTTT
TRBV7-2	TRBJ2-4	TRBD2	few	CASSLTGLKNIQYF	TGTGCCAGCAGCTTGACGGGACTAAAAAACATTCAGTACTTC
TRBV27	TRBJ1-1	NA	few	CASSGELNTEAFF	TGTGCCAGCAGTGGCGAGCTGAACACTGAAGCTTTCTTT
TRBV7-3	TRBJ2-1	NA	many	CASRDISGGGYNEQFF	TGTGCCAGCAGGGATATTTCAGGAGGCGGTTACAATGAGCAGTTCTTC
TRBV6-5	TRBJ2-3	TRBD2	NA	CASSYGGIRGGATDTQYF	TGTGCCAGCAGTTATGGGGGTATTCGCGGGGGGGCAACAGATACGCAGTATTTT
TRBV28	TRBJ2-3	NA	once	CASNEVPSTDTQYF	TGTGCCAGCAATGAGGTCCCTAGCACAGATACGCAGTATTTT
TRBV4-1	TRBJ2-6	TRBD1	NA	CASSQPGQGYQSGANVLTF	TGCGCCAGCAGCCAGCCGGGACAGGGGTATCAATCTGGGGCCAACGTCCTGACTTTC
TRBV12-3/TRBV12-4	TRBJ2-2	TRBD2	few	CASSLITSGGPNTGELFF	TGTGCCAGCAGTTTAATAACTAGCGGGGGACCCAACACCGGGGAGCTGTTTTTT
TRBV12-3/TRBV12-4	TRBJ2-5	TRBD1	NA	CASSKTTGGGNEQYF	TGTGCCAGCAGCAAAACGACAGGGGGAGGCAATGAGCAGTACTTC
TRBV5-1	TRBJ2-3	NA	NA	CASSAQGLGPDTQYF	TGCGCCAGCAGCGCTCAGGGGCTCGGGCCAGATACGCAGTATTTT
TRBV12-3/TRBV12-4	TRBJ2-3	NA	many	CASSFGGADTQYF	TGTGCCAGCAGTTTTGGCGGGGCAGATACGCAGTATTTT
TRBV9	TRBJ2-5	NA	NA	CASSVGPGVGETQYF	TGTGCCAGCAGCGTAGGTCCGGGCGTAGGGGAGACCCAGTACTTC
TRBV28	TRBJ1-6	NA	few	CASRSGINNSPLHF	TGTGCCAGCAGATCGGGGATTAATAATTCACCCCTCCACTTT
TRBV2	TRBJ2-7	TRBD2	few	CASSASSGGGNEQYF	TGTGCCAGCAGTGCATCTAGCGGGGGTGGCAACGAGCAGTACTTC
TRBV5-1	TRBJ2-1	TRBD1	few	CASSPGRGQAYNEQFF	TGCGCCAGCAGCCCAGGAAGGGGACAGGCCTACAATGAGCAGTTCTTC
TRBV20-1	TRBJ2-3	NA	many	CSASKLEGPDTQYF	TGCAGTGCTAGTAAACTAGAGGGCCCAGATACGCAGTATTTT
TRBV7-2	TRBJ2-3	NA	NA	CASSLGLPETDTQYF	TGTGCCAGCAGCTTAGGGCTCCCCGAGACAGATACGCAGTATTTT
TRBV20-1	TRBJ1-5	NA	NA	CSVRVGGNQPQHF	TGCAGTGTTAGAGTAGGGGGTAATCAGCCCCAGCATTTT
TRBV2	TRBJ2-3	NA	NA	CAIPRGLGGDTQYF	TGTGCCATCCCGAGGGGTTTAGGGGGAGATACGCAGTATTTT
TRBV4-3	TRBJ1-1	NA	NA	CASSQWAGTNTEAFF	TGCGCCAGCAGCCAATGGGCAGGGACGAACACTGAAGCTTTCTTT
TRBV29-1	TRBJ2-7	NA	NA	CSGIAWGYNEQYF	TGCAGCGGGATAGCCTGGGGCTACAATGAGCAGTACTTC
TRBV20-1	TRBJ1-5	NA	few	CSAPQQGNQPQHF	TGCAGTGCTCCCCAACAGGGTAATCAGCCCCAGCATTTT
TRBV12-3/TRBV12-4	TRBJ2-7	NA	many	CASSFYLGGDYEQYF	TGTGCCAGCAGTTTCTACCTTGGAGGGGACTACGAGCAGTACTTC
TRBV12-3/TRBV12-4	TRBJ2-1	NA	NA	CASIQGGTYNEQFF	TGTGCCAGCATCCAAGGCGGGACCTACAATGAGCAGTTCTTC
TRBV3-1	TRBJ2-5	NA	few	CASSVTRGRGTQYF	TGTGCCAGCAGCGTTACTCGGGGAAGGGGGACCCAGTACTTC
TRBV30	TRBJ1-1	NA	few	CAWIARALWTEAFF	TGTGCCTGGATCGCCAGGGCTCTGTGGACTGAAGCTTTCTTT
TRBV4-1	TRBJ1-2	NA	NA	CASSQVNGGYGYTF	TGCGCCAGCAGCCAAGTTAACGGCGGGTATGGCTACACCTTC
TRBV6-5	TRBJ2-7	NA	NA	CASTRSGQGTYEQYF	TGTGCCAGCACCCGTTCGGGGCAGGGAACCTACGAGCAGTACTTC
TRBV9	TRBJ1-2	NA	many	CASSPLTANYGYTF	TGTGCCAGCAGCCCATTAACAGCTAACTATGGCTACACCTTC
TRBV10-3	TRBJ1-6	TRBD1	few	CAISESGQPNSPLHF	TGTGCCATCAGTGAGTCGGGACAGCCTAATTCACCCCTCCACTTT